These 24 T cell receptor beta chains share one sample of origin, sequenced in a study of T cells in Graves' hyperthyroidism and ophthalmopathy. Regions amplified from RNA transcripts were the TCR beta CDR3 regions. First-round RT-PCR of the TCR CDR3 relied on the HTBI primer set. TCRdb fed the multiplex PCR reads into MiXCR, producing one record per CDR3 protein. The data show approximately 210,000 distinct CDR3 sequences, roughly 17% seen once. Sequences were obtained from blood. Receptors were obtained from a man aged 50 to 60 with Graves' hyperthyroidism.

The table lists this clonotype with many counts. V and J are TRBV10-2 and TRBJ1-5; a weak D match, TRBD1 (6 bases). Trimming shortened V by 1 base and J by 5 bases, and 15 bases separated the two germline ends. The CDR3 totals 16 residues. Germline lookup yields CDR1 WSHSY and CDR2 SAAADI. The CDR3, as DNA: TGCGCCAGCAGTGAGTATTCGTACAGGGAGGATCAGCCCCAGCATTTT. It is translated as CASSEYSYREDQPQHF.

This clonotype appeared many times. This chain uses TRBV11-2 with TRBJ2-3, with D perhaps matching TRBD2 (6 bases). This CDR3 region has 16 residues. Germline CDR1 is SGHAT and CDR2 is FQNNGV. V lost 6 bases and J lost 5, with 21 bases in between. DNA of the CDR3: TGTGCCAGCAGGCAAACTAGCTGGGAAAGGTTAGATACGCAGTATTTT. Translating gives CASRQTSWERLDTQYF.

This clonotype has just a few counts. The V call is TRBV30, the J call TRBJ2-5; 13 positions agree with TRBD2. Germline assignment: CDR1 GTSNPN and CDR2 SVGIG (reference sequence). The V and J ends lost 4 bases and 5 bases, in that order; junction bases with no gene match: 10. CDR3 size: 16 residues. The DNA of the CDR3 is TGTGCCTGGACTCTCGGACTAGCGGGAGCACGGGAGACCCAGTACTTC. This encodes CAWTLGLAGARETQYF.

This clonotype was recorded only once. The CDR3 nucleotides are TGTGCCAGCAGTGAAGAACCAGGGCATAGCAATCAGCCCCAGCATTTT. This translates into CASSEEPGHSNQPQHF. This sequence joins TRBV6-1 and TRBJ1-5; possibly TRBD1 for D (5 bases). The CDR3 totals 16 residues. Trimming removed 1 base from V and 0 bases from J, with 10 bases in between. Germline-derived CDR1 and CDR2 are MNHNS and SASEGT.

In this sample, this clonotype turned up a few times. The chain has TRBV7-8 and TRBJ2-1; no reliable D call. Germline lookup yields CDR1 SGHVS and CDR2 FQNEAQ. Trimming cost V 4 bases and J 4 bases, with 11 bases left between them. The CDR3 has 14 residues. The CDR3 region has the DNA TGTGCCAGCAGCTCACCCTCCCGGTACAATGAGCAGTTCTTC. Translated, it gives CASSSPSRYNEQFF.

The sample holds one count of this clonotype. The CDR3 ends on some other residue instead of the conserved phenylalanine or tryptophan, so this is likely a read error. The chain joins TRBV3-1 to TRBJ2-7; 13 positions agree with TRBD2. The trim removed 4 bases at V and 5 bases at J, leaving 8 bases unmatched. In germline, CDR1 is LGHDT, CDR2 YNNKEL (reference sequence). The CDR3 consists of 16 residues. The CDR3 reads CASSPWTSGSRNEQYL. CDR3 bases: TGTGCCAGCAGCCCTTGGACTAGCGGGAGTAGAAACGAGCAGTACCTC.

This clonotype occurred a few times. The rearrangement uses TRBV28 and TRBJ2-6, with D possibly matching TRBD2 (5 bases). The CDR3 runs to 19 residues. Looked up from germline, CDR1 is MDHEN and CDR2 is SYDVKM. The ends were cut back, 3 bases at V and 4 bases at J, with 22 bases in the middle. CDR3 in amino acids: CASSFIIGDLRVGANVLTF. The CDR3 nucleotides read TGTGCCAGCAGTTTCATTATTGGAGACTTGAGGGTCGGGGCCAACGTCCTGACTTTC.

This clonotype has more than one count but fewer than ten. The chain links TRBV18 to TRBJ1-1, with 7 bases lining up with TRBD1. Losses at the gene ends were 2 bases for V and 4 bases for J; bases not matched to a gene: 7. Germline V CDR1 and CDR2: KGHSH, LQKENI. There are 15 residues in the CDR3. The CDR3: CASSPTGQRSTEAFF. The CDR3 coding sequence is TGTGCCAGCTCACCAACGGGACAGCGGAGCACTGAAGCTTTCTTT.

This clonotype has a count of ten or more. The chain has TRBV20-1 and TRBJ2-7, with 7 bases identical to TRBD1. The CDR3 is 15 residues long. From germline, CDR1 is DFQATT and CDR2 SNEGSKA (reference sequence). The V gene end was trimmed by 5 bases and the J gene end by 2 bases; junction bases not matched to a gene: 12. The CDR3 DNA reads TGCAGTGCTCCAGAACCTCGACAGGGAACCTACGAGCAGTACTTC. This sequence encodes CSAPEPRQGTYEQYF.

This clonotype was recorded many times. The chain combines TRBV11-3 with TRBJ1-1; D uncertain. Trimming took off 2 bases at V and 1 base at J, with 5 bases between the two ends. CDR1 is SGHNT, CDR2 YENEEA, per germline. The CDR3 runs 13 residues. The CDR3 protein is CASSLFQNTEAFF. The CDR3 bases are TGTGCCAGCAGCTTATTCCAGAACACTGAAGCTTTCTTT.

The gene calls are TRBV7-3 and TRBJ2-7; D ambiguous. The CDR3 totals 14 residues. Trimming took 5 bases from V and 0 from J, leaving 11 bases between them. CDR1 and CDR2 from the germline V gene are SGHTA and FQGTGA. Here the CDR3 DNA reads TGTGCCAGCAGCCCCCAGGTGGACTCCTACGAGCAGTACTTC. Amino acids: CASSPQVDSYEQYF.

In this sample, this clonotype turned up a few times. The chain joins TRBV5-1 to TRBJ1-4; 10 bases are shared with TRBD1. V was clipped by 3 bases and J by 4 bases; unmatched bases: 6. Germline values: CDR1 SGHRS, CDR2 YFSETQ. This CDR3 comprises 16 residues. The DNA for the CDR3 is TGCGCCAGCAGCTGGGGAGGACAGGGGGATAATGAAAAACTGTTTTTT. It translates to CASSWGGQGDNEKLFF.

This clonotype occurred a few times. This may come from a read error, since a much larger clone is one base off. This chain's CDR3 is CASSLGQGNTQYF. DNA of the CDR3: TGTGCCAGCAGTTTGGGACAGGGGAACACGCAGTATTTT. The chain links TRBV28 to TRBJ2-3, with 10 bases fitting TRBD1. This CDR3 spans 13 amino acids. The junction had 3 bases not matched to a gene; V was cut back by 3 bases and J by 9 bases. Germline assignment: CDR1 MDHEN and CDR2 SYDVKM.

This clonotype was counted many times. The chain has TRBV12-3 or TRBV12-4 and TRBJ1-5; the D is unclear. This CDR3 is built from 13 residues. V shed 5 bases and J shed 4 bases, with 9 bases lying between them. The CDR3 here is CASSPDLNQPQHF. DNA of the CDR3: TGTGCCAGCAGTCCCGACTTAAATCAGCCCCAGCATTTT.

In this sample, this clonotype turned up many times. The genes are TRBV7-9 and TRBJ2-7, with D possibly TRBD1 on 6 matching bases. This CDR3 region has 14 residues. Germline V gene sequence: CDR1 SEHNR, CDR2 FQNEAQ (reference sequence). Trimming removed 6 bases at V and 0 bases at J, with 12 bases between. CDR3 sequence (DNA): TGTGCCAGCAGAAGGGACACTAGCTCCTACGAGCAGTACTTC. The encoded protein is CASRRDTSSYEQYF. The full variable domain, rest sourced from reference TRBV7-9 and TRBJ2-7, is DTGVSQNPRHKITKRGQNVTFRCDPISEHNRLYWYRQTLGQGPEFLTYFQNEAQLEKSRLLSDRFSAERPKGSFSTLEIQRTEQGDSAMYLCASRRDTSSYEQYFGPGTRLTVT.

This clonotype was observed many times. The chain combines TRBV6-1 with TRBJ1-5; TRBD1 matches 7 bases. The CDR3 consists of 15 residues. Trimming took 6 bases from V and 2 from J; bases not matched to a gene: 7. In germline, CDR1 is MNHNS, CDR2 SASEGT. CDR3 bases: TGTGCCAGCAGGGCACAGGGGTTGGGCAATCAGCCCCAGCATTTT. Translated, it gives CASRAQGLGNQPQHF.

This clonotype was picked up many times. The chain recombines TRBV30 with TRBJ2-3; TRBD2 matches 11 bases. Unmatched junction bases numbered 10, after V lost 5 bases and J lost 9 bases. Germline V gene lookup returns CDR1 GTSNPN and CDR2 SVGIG (reference sequence). The CDR3 has 14 amino acids. The CDR3 protein is CAWGFRTSGLTQYF. CDR3 bases: TGTGCCTGGGGGTTCCGGACTAGCGGGTTAACGCAGTATTTT.

There are a few counts of this clonotype. The genes are TRBV19 and TRBJ2-4, with D unclear. From germline, CDR1 is LNHDA and CDR2 SQIVND (reference sequence). The CDR3 has 13 residues. Trimming removed 5 bases at V and 6 bases at J, with 11 bases between. The CDR3 DNA is TGTGCCAGTAGTCCCAGTGGGCGAAACATTCAGTACTTC. This codes for CASSPSGRNIQYF.

This clonotype showed up many times. The rearrangement uses TRBV20-1 and TRBJ2-7; the D gene could be TRBD1 or TRBD2 (5 bases each). Trimming cost V 3 bases and J 4 bases, with 19 bases left between them. Germline V gives CDR1 DFQATT, CDR2 SNEGSKA (reference sequence). The CDR3 sequence is 15 residues long. The CDR3 DNA reads as TGCAGTGCTAGTTCCCCCGCTGGGGGTTCATACGAGCAGTACTTC. Translation: CSASSPAGGSYEQYF.

This clonotype was seen a few times. Just one base apart from a much larger clone, this may be a read error. This CDR3 is missing its conserved last phenylalanine or tryptophan, likely due to a read error. The chain uses TRBV15 and TRBJ2-7; 9 bases are a match to TRBD2. Trimming cost V 3 bases and J 3 bases; bases outside gene matches: 6. This CDR3 spans 15 amino acids. Looked up from germline, CDR1 is LNHNV and CDR2 is YYDKDF (reference sequence). The chain's CDR3 is CATSSGTSRNYEQYL. The CDR3, as DNA: TGTGCCACCAGCAGCGGGACTAGCCGTAACTACGAGCAGTACCTC.

There are a few counts of this clonotype. This may be a read error, as it is one base from a much larger clone. The DNA for the CDR3 is TGTGCCATCAGTGGGTACCCCACGGGTCAGCCCCAGCATTTT. It translates to CAISGYPTGQPQHF. The genes are TRBV10-3 and TRBJ1-5; D remains unclear. V was pared by 4 bases and J by 6 bases, with 13 bases between. Per germline, CDR1 ENHRY and CDR2 SYGVKD. The CDR3 runs 14 residues.

In this sample, this clonotype turned up many times. The chain links TRBV27 to TRBJ1-2; TRBD1 aligns across 10 bases. The CDR3 runs 14 residues. Germline V CDR1 and CDR2: MNHEY, SMNVEV (reference sequence). With V trimmed by 5 bases and J by 5 bases, 5 bases remained unmatched. Written as DNA, the CDR3 is TGTGCCAGCAGTCAACGGACAGGGGGGTATGGCTACACCTTC. As protein: CASSQRTGGYGYTF.

The sample holds many counts of this clonotype. The V call is TRBV18, the J call TRBJ2-1; D possibly corresponds to TRBD1 (6 bases). V lost 2 bases and J lost 6, with 14 bases in between. This CDR3 has 15 residues. CDR1 and CDR2 from the germline V gene are KGHSH and LQKENI. In nucleotides, the CDR3 is TGTGCCAGCTCACCAGTCCGGGAAGGGGGCAATGAGCAGTTCTTC. Protein: CASSPVREGGNEQFF.

This clonotype was seen repeatedly, ten times or more. This rearrangement joins TRBV7-9 to TRBJ1-1; TRBD1 might be the D (5 bases). V was clipped by 5 bases and J by 1 base, with 14 bases between them. Per the germline V gene, CDR1 is SEHNR and CDR2 is FQNEAQ (reference sequence). There are 15 residues in the CDR3. The CDR3 DNA reads TGTGCCAGCAGCCCCCTGGGGCAGGCGAACACTGAAGCTTTCTTT. This encodes CASSPLGQANTEAFF.